One sample yielded the 21 T cell receptor beta chains listed below, sequenced in a study of tumor and adjacent non-tumor tissue in lung cancer. The template was RNA from unsorted bulk tissue. The library came from three nested PCR rounds adapted from ARM-PCR protocols. TCRdb recomputed calls from the multiplex PCR reads with MiXCR, one row per CDR3 protein. This table holds fewer than 130,000 distinct CDR3 sequences, 84% found once. What was sequenced was lung tumor tissue. The receptors were sampled from a man in his sixties or seventies with non-small cell lung cancer.

Concerning this clonotype itself: The junction and the germline gene differ at one end; a read error may be behind it. The J gene is TRBJ1-2, the V gene TRBV20-1; D may be TRBD1 (5 bases). The CDR3 runs to 13 residues. Germline CDR1 and CDR2: DFQATT and SNEGSKA (reference sequence). The CDR3 nucleotides read TGCAGTACTAGCGACAGCGGAAACTATGGTTACACCTTC. It translates to CSTSDSGNYGYTF.

The V and J genes are TRBV7-9 and TRBJ2-1; 10 bases fit TRBD1. The germline V gene has CDR1 SEHNR and CDR2 FQNEAQ (reference sequence). This CDR3 contains 16 residues. V lost 7 bases, J lost 6 bases, and 12 bases stayed unmatched. The CDR3 loop reads CASTTDRGSLSNEQFF. In DNA form, the CDR3 reads TGTGCCAGCACAACGGACAGGGGGTCTCTCTCCAATGAGCAGTTCTTC.

This clonotype appeared a few times. The V gene is TRBV10-3, the J gene TRBJ1-1; 7 nucleotides line up with TRBD1. V lost 8 bases to trimming and J lost 8 bases; unmatched junction nucleotides: 26. The CDR3 extends over 18 amino acids. Germline-derived CDR1 and CDR2 are ENHRY and SYGVKD. CDR3 sequence reads: CAIQKVRPEQGSIVEAFF. CDR3 nucleotides: TGTGCCATCCAAAAAGTCCGCCCGGAACAGGGGTCGATTGTCGAAGCTTTCTTT.

V gene TRBV11-2 combines with J gene TRBJ1-1; a weak D match, TRBD1 (5 bases). The germline gives CDR1 SGHAT, CDR2 FQNNGV. The CDR3 loop spans 14 amino acids. The CDR3 DNA reads TGTGCAAGCGGCCACCGGGGCAGGAGTACCGAAGCTTTCTTT. It is translated as CASGHRGRSTEAFF.

The rearrangement joins TRBV29-1 to TRBJ2-5, with D unclear. The CDR3 length is 12 residues. Germline CDR1 reads SQVTM; CDR2 reads ANQGSEA. Trimming removed 3 bases at V and 8 bases at J, with 13 bases between. In nucleotides, the CDR3 is TGCAGCGTTGAGTCCCAGTCGGATACCCAGTACTTC. Its translation is CSVESQSDTQYF.

Turning to this clonotype: A junction boundary mismatches the germline segment, possibly from a read error. The rearrangement joins TRBV6-6 to TRBJ2-3; TRBD2 aligns across 10 bases. Germline assignment: CDR1 MNHNY and CDR2 SVGAGI (reference sequence). The CDR3 spans 17 residues. The CDR3 region is CASRSNPGLARADTQYF. CDR3 DNA sequence: TGTGCCAGCAGGTCCAATCCGGGACTAGCGAGAGCAGATACCCAGTATTTT.

As to this clonotype: Possible read error: a much larger clone is one base away. The gene calls are TRBV25-1 and TRBJ2-7; D is unresolved. Germline lookup yields CDR1 MGHDK and CDR2 SYGVNS. The CDR3 loop spans 15 amino acids. In DNA, the CDR3 is TGTACCAGCAGTGAATTCGGCAACCAGAACTACGAGCAGTACTTC. This translates into CTSSEFGNQNYEQYF.

This clonotype appeared many times. This chain links TRBV20-1 with TRBJ1-1, with D hard to call. Trimming removed 3 bases from V and 5 bases from J, with 10 bases in between. CDR3 length: 12 residues. The germline V gene encodes CDR1 DFQATT and CDR2 SNEGSKA (reference sequence). Here the CDR3 DNA reads TGCAGTGCTAGCGATGGAAGAACTGAAGCTTTCTTT. Residues: CSASDGRTEAFF.

This clonotype is classed as large. The V call is TRBV11-1, the J call TRBJ2-1, with 10 bases lining up with TRBD1. V was pared by 5 bases and J by 8 bases, with 12 bases of the junction left unmatched. Germline values: CDR1 SGHAT, CDR2 FQDESV (reference sequence). CDR3 length equals 16 residues. The CDR3 coding sequence is TGTGCCAGCAGCCCCCGGCCGGGACAGGGGCCACATGAGCAGTTCTTC. It specifies CASSPRPGQGPHEQFF.

Concerning this clonotype: Because the CDR3 is missing its conserved closing phenylalanine or tryptophan, this is likely a read error. No DNA is shown, since the ends of the CDR3 on it are uncertain; the CDR3 is the one TCRdb lists. V is TRBV5-5 and J is TRBJ1-1; TRBD1 reflects the table's D call only, with no check against the DNA. The CDR3 is 14 amino acids in total, end residues counted. CDR1 is SGHKS, CDR2 YYEKEE, per germline (reference sequence). CDR3 in amino acids: CASTGQVLGTEALV.

This clonotype is medium-sized in the sample. The V and J genes are TRBV5-5 and TRBJ2-3; possibly TRBD1 for D (5 bases). CDR3 size: 13 residues. Per germline, CDR1 SGHKS and CDR2 YYEKEE (reference sequence). Trimming shortened V by 0 bases and J by 6 bases, and 8 bases separated the two germline ends. The CDR3, as DNA: TGTGCCAGCAGCTTGGCAGGGATGGATACGCAGTATTTT. Translation: CASSLAGMDTQYF.

Note on this clonotype: The germline gene is not matched at one end of the junction; a read error may be the cause. The chain couples TRBV5-4 to TRBJ2-7; maybe TRBD2 (6 bases). The CDR3 is 15 amino acids. Germline V gene data show CDR1 as SGHNT and CDR2 as YYREEE (reference sequence). In nucleotides, the CDR3 is TGTACCAGCAGCGGCGCGGGGAGGCAGTCCTACGAGCAGTACTTC. Its protein product is CTSSGAGRQSYEQYF.

The CDR3 nucleotides read TGCAGCATGGGGGGGATTTTCGTAGAGACCCAGTACTTC. Encoded protein: CSMGGIFVETQYF. The rearrangement uses TRBV29-1 and TRBJ2-5, with TRBD2 matching 7 bases. From germline, CDR1 is SQVTM and CDR2 ANQGSEA. This CDR3 region has 13 residues. Trimming removed 8 bases from V and 4 bases from J; junction bases left unmatched: 10.

In regard to this clonotype: One end of the junction is discordant with germline, which a read error may explain. This sequence joins TRBV28 and TRBJ2-1, with no clear D. There are 15 residues in the CDR3. Germline V gene data show CDR1 as MDHEN and CDR2 as SYDVKM. CDR3 amino acids: CASLRGVSSYNEHFF. The CDR3 DNA follows: TGTGCCAGCCTTCGCGGCGTGAGCTCCTACAATGAGCACTTCTTC.

About this clonotype: Compared with germline, one end of the junction differs, possibly owing to a read error. V usage is TRBV4-1 and J usage is TRBJ2-7; D gene unclear. Germline V gene data show CDR1 as MGHRA and CDR2 as YSYEKL. This CDR3 comprises 15 residues. For the CDR3, the DNA is TGCGACAGCAGCCAAACAACAGATACCTACTACGAGCAGTCCTTC. Protein: CDSSQTTDTYYEQSF.

On this clonotype itself: The germline gene is not matched at one end of the junction; a read error may be the cause. The V and J genes are TRBV6-2 or TRBV6-3 and TRBJ2-1; D ambiguous. The CDR3 sequence is 13 residues long. Germline assignment: CDR1 MNHEY and CDR2 SVGEGT. The CDR3 nucleotides read TGTGCCAGCAGTTTCTCGACGGAGAGTGAGGAGTTCTTC. Translation: CASSFSTESEEFF.

For this clonotype: Mismatch with germline at one junction end may stem from a read error. The chain carries TRBV12-3 or TRBV12-4 and TRBJ2-5; TRBD2 matches at 14 bases. This CDR3 is built from 18 residues. CDR3 sequence: CASSPGLAGGSEQETQYF. CDR3 sequence (DNA): TGTGCCAGCAGCCCAGGACTAGCGGGAGGATCAGAACAAGAGACCCAATACTTC.

A single count supports this clonotype. As the CDR3 is not closed by the conserved phenylalanine or tryptophan, this likely results from a read error. J is TRBJ2-3 and V is TRBV29-1; 9 bases are shared with TRBD1. The CDR3 spans 17 residues. With 8 bases clipped from V and 2 bases from J, the junction kept 17 bases outside the gene matches. Germline V gene lookup returns CDR1 SQVTM and CDR2 ANQGSEA. The CDR3 reads CSLLLFVTGGDTDTQYL. The CDR3 DNA reads TGCAGCTTACTCCTATTTGTGACAGGGGGTGACACAGATACGCAGTATCTT.

To note about this clonotype: This likely comes from a read error, as the CDR3 has no conserved phenylalanine or tryptophan at its end. This rearrangement joins TRBV11-2 to TRBJ1-1; perhaps TRBD1 as D (5 bases). The V gene's germline CDR1 is SGHAT and CDR2 FQNNGV. V was shortened by 1 base and J by 1 base, with 13 bases between the two germline ends. The CDR3 has 16 residues. The CDR3 spells CASSLAEMGTNTEAFY. The CDR3, as DNA: TGTGCCAGCAGCTTAGCGGAGATGGGGACGAACACTGAAGCTTTCTAC.

V gene TRBV19 combines with J gene TRBJ2-7; D tentatively reads TRBD1 or TRBD2 (5 bases each). Trimming pared 8 bases from V and 4 bases from J, leaving 24 bases between. CDR1 and CDR2 (germline): LNHDA, SQIVND (reference sequence). This CDR3 has 16 amino acids. The CDR3 DNA follows: TGTGCCAGTCGGAAACTAGTGGGACGGCCCGGGTACGAGCAGTACTTC. Residues: CASRKLVGRPGYEQYF.

Concerning this clonotype: A read error is likely, as this CDR3 ends without the conserved phenylalanine or tryptophan. The gene calls are TRBV5-4 and TRBJ2-5; D possibly corresponds to TRBD2 (6 bases). This CDR3 is built from 15 residues. Germline-derived CDR1 and CDR2 are SGHNT and YYREEE (reference sequence). The chain's CDR3 is CVSSWRGGNQETQYS. The CDR3 DNA reads as TGTGTCAGCAGCTGGCGGGGAGGTAACCAAGAGACCCAGTACTCC.